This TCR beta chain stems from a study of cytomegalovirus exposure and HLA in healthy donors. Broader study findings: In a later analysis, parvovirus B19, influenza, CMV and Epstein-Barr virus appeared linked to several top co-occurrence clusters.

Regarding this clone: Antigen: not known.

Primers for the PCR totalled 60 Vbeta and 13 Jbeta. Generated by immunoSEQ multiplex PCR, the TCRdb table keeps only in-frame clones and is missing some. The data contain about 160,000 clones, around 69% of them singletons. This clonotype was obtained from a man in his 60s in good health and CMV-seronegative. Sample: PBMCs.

In DNA, the CDR3 is TGTGCCAGCAGTCTCGGACAGAACTCCTACGAGCAGTACTTC. It codes for CASSLGQNSYEQYF. The chain combines TRBV6-5 with TRBJ2-7; TRBD1 is a possible D gene (6 bases). V shed 5 bases and J shed 0 bases, with 11 bases lying between them. The CDR3 length is 14 residues. CDR1 is MNHEY and CDR2 is SVGAGI in the germline V gene.